Below, 9 T cell receptor beta chains from the same sample are listed, as sequenced in a study of T cells after yellow fever vaccination. TCRdb recomputed calls from the 5' RACE reads with MiXCR, one row per CDR3 protein. The table shows some 300,000 distinct CDR3 sequences, with 7% to 10% occurring only once. The material was PBMCs, obtained roughly 45 days after the first yellow fever vaccination. The origin of the receptors is a man between 18 and 35 years old who received the YFV17D yellow fever vaccine.

The sample holds many counts of this clonotype. This chain joins TRBV7-9 and TRBJ2-3; D remains ambiguous. The germline V gene encodes CDR1 SEHNR and CDR2 FQNEAQ (reference sequence). The CDR3 runs 12 residues. Trimming removed 1 base from V and 13 bases from J, with 12 bases in between. The CDR3 nucleotides read TGTGCCAGCAGCTTAGATTGGCGCCTGAAGTATTTT. Protein: CASSLDWRLKYF.

Only a few counts were recorded for this clonotype. The chain is built from TRBV7-2 and TRBJ2-3; 9 bases match TRBD1. Unmatched junction bases numbered 4, after V lost 1 base and J lost 5 bases. The CDR3 loop spans 15 amino acids. Per the germline V gene, CDR1 is SGHTA and CDR2 is FQGNSA. This CDR3 reads CASSLEHRGQDTQYF. The CDR3 coding sequence is TGTGCCAGCAGCTTAGAGCACAGGGGGCAAGATACGCAGTATTTT.

J is TRBJ1-4 and V is TRBV6-6; D is undetermined. The V end was cut by 2 bases, the J end by 13 bases, with 8 bases between. The germline gives CDR1 MNHNY, CDR2 SVGAGI (reference sequence). The CDR3 consists of 11 residues. CDR3 coding DNA: TGTGCCAGCAGTTACACGGAGAGACTGTTTTTT. This codes for CASSYTERLFF.

In this sample, this clonotype turned up a few times. The chain is built from TRBV6-5 and TRBJ2-7; the match to TRBD1 covers 8 bases. Looked up from germline, CDR1 is MNHEY and CDR2 is SVGAGI. The CDR3 runs 13 residues. V lost 0 bases, J lost 7 bases, and 2 bases stayed unmatched. CDR3 amino acids: CASSYSTGAEQYF. The DNA for the CDR3 is TGTGCCAGCAGTTACTCGACAGGGGCTGAGCAGTACTTC.

The chain uses TRBV6-2 or TRBV6-3 and TRBJ1-1; no clear D gene. V lost 8 bases and J lost 0, with 10 bases in between. The CDR3 has 13 residues. The germline V gene has CDR1 MNHEY and CDR2 SVGEGT. Written as DNA, the CDR3 is TGTGCCAGCCACACCTACATGAACACTGAAGCTTTCTTT. Residues: CASHTYMNTEAFF.

This clonotype was recorded at least ten times. The chain joins TRBV4-1 to TRBJ2-1; D remains ambiguous. Trimming removed 1 base at V and 7 bases at J, with 20 bases between. The CDR3 covers 17 residues. CDR1 is MGHRA, CDR2 YSYEKL, per germline. CDR3 sequence reads: CASSQANLVALGNEQFF. The DNA for the CDR3 is TGCGCCAGCAGCCAAGCCAACCTAGTGGCACTTGGAAATGAGCAGTTCTTC.

This clonotype has only a few counts. This sequence joins TRBV5-1 and TRBJ2-5, with 7 bases that match TRBD2. Trimming cost V 0 bases and J 2 bases; bases outside gene matches: 13. Germline CDR1 is SGHRS and CDR2 is YFSETQ. The CDR3 covers 18 residues. Here the CDR3 DNA reads TGCGCCAGCAGCTTGGACCTCTGGGGCCTAGCGGATCAAGAGACCCAGTACTTC. Its protein is CASSLDLWGLADQETQYF.

The chain is built from TRBV7-6 and TRBJ2-1, with TRBD2 identical over 10 bases. Germline V gene data show CDR1 as SGHVS and CDR2 as FNYEAQ. Germline trimming cut 3 bases from V and 10 bases from J; bases unmatched to any gene: 18. CDR3 length equals 18 residues. Here the CDR3 reads CASSFGLAGGTPGIEQFF. Written as DNA, the CDR3 is TGTGCCAGCAGCTTTGGCTTAGCGGGGGGCACCCCGGGAATAGAGCAGTTCTTC.

The chain combines TRBV3-1 with TRBJ2-1; 8 nucleotides match TRBD2. Germline V CDR1 and CDR2: LGHDT, YNNKEL (reference sequence). The CDR3 is 15 amino acids. V lost 4 bases and J lost 2; bases outside the gene matches: 4. The CDR3 DNA reads as TGTGCCAGCAGCCCGGGACTAGTACCCTACAATGAGCAGTTCTTC. Its translation: CASSPGLVPYNEQFF.